This entry concerns a single T cell receptor (beta chain). This sample stems from a study of blood T cell repertoires in COVID-19. Study-level information: Researchers got acute and convalescent COVID-19 samples from the United States, Italy and Spain. PBMCs, B-cell-depleted T cells, or T cells were the source of the cDNA or gDNA that made up the material.

The V end was cut by 0 bases, the J end by 1 base, with 7 bases between. Looked up from germline, CDR1 is MGHRA and CDR2 is YSYEKL. The CDR3 is 14 amino acids. The authors' processing: Nucleated cell number was recorded as an estimate derived from reference gene primer amplification. The protocol was immunoSEQ multiplex PCR, while the TCRdb copy is restricted to in-frame clones and leaves out a portion. V, J and clone size derive from that table, while D and trimming were established from the DNA sequence. The data contain 200,000 to 250,000 clones, over 80% of them singletons. Input material: peripheral blood. The sequence derives from a man aged 25 to 40 who had recovered from COVID-19. The gene calls are TRBV4-1 and TRBJ2-7; D is unresolved. The CDR3 loop reads CASSQDWPSYEQYF. The CDR3 region has the DNA TGCGCCAGCAGCCAAGACTGGCCATCCTACGAGCAGTACTTC.